The 22 T cell receptor beta chains reported below all come from one sample, sequenced in a study of blood T cell repertoires in COVID-19. Profiling relied on immunoSEQ multiplex PCR, and the TCRdb table lists in-frame clones only, not all of them. The sample carries about 190,000 clones, nearly 90% recorded once. Sequencing was carried out using peripheral blood. Receptors were obtained from a man aged 50 to 59 with acute or convalescent COVID-19.

The chain couples TRBV24-1 to TRBJ1-5; D remains unclear. The V end was cut by 6 bases, the J end by 6 bases, with 11 bases between. Germline V gives CDR1 KGHDR, CDR2 SFDVKD. This CDR3 is built from 13 residues. CDR3 DNA sequence: TGTGCCACCAGTCCTGACGCGGCTCAGCCCCAGCATTTT. This gives the protein CATSPDAAQPQHF.

This chain connects TRBV9 to TRBJ2-2; TRBD1 agrees at 7 bases. The CDR3 length is 16 residues. V dropped 3 bases and J dropped 0; count of bases not matched to a gene: 5. Per germline, CDR1 SGDLS and CDR2 YYNGEE. CDR3 in amino acids: CASSEPRGTNTGELFF. DNA of the CDR3: TGTGCCAGCAGCGAGCCCAGGGGGACGAACACCGGGGAGCTGTTTTTT.

The rearrangement joins TRBV6-6 to TRBJ1-2, with D perhaps TRBD1 (5 bases). Germline V CDR1 and CDR2: MNHNY, SVGAGI (reference sequence). The V end lost 0 bases, the J end lost 6 bases, and 17 bases lay between the germline ends. The CDR3 is 16 residues long. The CDR3 nucleotides are TGTGCCAGCAGTTACTCGAGGGCGGGGCGCTGGGATGGCTACACCTTC. This sequence encodes CASSYSRAGRWDGYTF.

The chain links TRBV28 to TRBJ2-3, with TRBD2 identical over 9 bases. CDR1 is MDHEN, CDR2 SYDVKM, per germline. This CDR3 is 15 amino acids long. Trimming at V came to 7 bases and at J to 6 bases, leaving 11 bases not matched to a gene. CDR3 sequence (DNA): TGTGCCAGCACACGGGGGGCTAGCGGGGATGATACGCAGTATTTT. It translates to CASTRGASGDDTQYF.

V is TRBV15 and J is TRBJ1-2, with 7 bases that match TRBD1. Germline loops: CDR1 LNHNV, CDR2 YYDKDF (reference sequence). CDR3 length: 15 amino acids. V dropped 7 bases and J dropped 6; count of bases not matched to a gene: 14. CDR3 nucleotides: TGTGCCACCACCCAAACGGGACAGATAAGTCATGGCTACACCTTC. Its protein product is CATTQTGQISHGYTF.

The chain has TRBV9 and TRBJ2-7; perhaps TRBD2 as D (5 bases). This CDR3 has 14 amino acids. V lost 3 bases, J lost 4 bases, and 14 bases lay in between. Germline lookup yields CDR1 SGDLS and CDR2 YYNGEE. CDR3 bases: TGTGCCAGCAGCGAACGGGCCCCGGGGTACGAGCAGTACGTC. Residues: CASSERAPGYEQYV.

The chain couples TRBV10-3 to TRBJ2-3, with D perhaps TRBD2 (6 bases). Germline V lookup: CDR1 ENHRY, CDR2 SYGVKD. Trimming stripped 2 bases from V and 3 bases from J, with 15 bases between. The CDR3 is 16 amino acids. CDR3 coding DNA: TGTGCCATCAGTGAGGGTAGCGGAAGAGCGACAGATACGCAGTATTTT. This translates into CAISEGSGRATDTQYF.

The V call is TRBV5-6, the J call TRBJ2-7; TRBD2 might be the D (6 bases). V lost 4 bases and J lost 5, with 16 bases in between. This CDR3 contains 14 residues. Germline V gene lookup returns CDR1 SGHDT and CDR2 YYEEEE. This CDR3 reads CASSPKRRVNEQYV. CDR3 in DNA: TGTGCCAGCAGCCCGAAGAGGAGGGTTAACGAGCAGTACGTC.

A few counts support this clone. The chain combines TRBV5-5 with TRBJ1-6; no firm D call. V was cut by 0 bases and J by 7 bases, with 11 bases left in between. This CDR3 region has 15 residues. In germline, CDR1 is SGHKS, CDR2 YYEKEE (reference sequence). This CDR3 is CASSLDLRPNSPLHF. CDR3 DNA sequence: TGTGCCAGCAGCTTGGACCTCAGGCCAAATTCACCCCTCCACTTT.

This rearrangement joins TRBV12-3 or TRBV12-4 to TRBJ1-1; TRBD1 might be the D (5 bases). V lost 6 bases and J 1 base, leaving 9 bases between the germline ends. The CDR3 sequence is 13 residues long. CDR3 amino acids: CASSLQENTEAFF. Here the CDR3 DNA reads TGTGCCAGCAGCTTACAGGAGAACACTGAAGCTTTCTTT.

The DNA of the CDR3 is TGTGCCAGTAGTCTAAGCCCAAGAAATGGCTACACCTTC. Encoded protein: CASSLSPRNGYTF. The V call is TRBV19, the J call TRBJ1-2, with D uncertain. The germline V and J ends were trimmed by 5 bases and 6 bases, with 13 bases remaining between them. The germline gives CDR1 LNHDA, CDR2 SQIVND (reference sequence). This CDR3 has 13 residues.

The V call is TRBV11-2, the J call TRBJ2-5, with TRBD1 matching 8 bases. V lost 4 bases to trimming and J lost 2 bases; unmatched junction nucleotides: 9. Germline V gene sequence: CDR1 SGHAT, CDR2 FQNNGV. The CDR3 sequence is 16 residues long. The CDR3 DNA sequence: TGTGCCAGCAGCTCCCCGGACAGGGCGAAACAAGAGACCCAGTACTTC. Amino acid sequence: CASSSPDRAKQETQYF.

This rearrangement joins TRBV2 to TRBJ1-1, with TRBD1 matching 7 bases. CDR1 is SNHLY, CDR2 FYNNEI, per germline. The CDR3 contains 12 residues. The trim removed 7 bases at V and 5 bases at J, leaving 4 bases unmatched. The CDR3 coding sequence is TGTGCCAGCAATGACAGGGTTACTGAAGCTTTCTTT. It encodes CASNDRVTEAFF.

This clone was picked up one time. This chain uses TRBV4-3 with TRBJ2-3, with D possibly TRBD2 on 5 matching bases. The germline CDR1 and CDR2 sequences are LGHNA and YSLEER. The CDR3 is 17 amino acids. The V end lost 0 bases, the J end lost 7 bases, and 20 bases lay between the germline ends. The CDR3 sequence is CASSQEGWSFPGNTQYF. In nucleotides, the CDR3 is TGCGCCAGCAGCCAAGAAGGGTGGTCATTCCCCGGGAATACGCAGTATTTT.

The chain employs TRBV21-1 and TRBJ2-2; the table assigns TRBD2, which was not confirmed against the DNA. TRBV21-1 is designated a pseudogene. The CDR3 runs 16 residues. In nucleotides, the CDR3 is TGTGCCAGCAGCATCAACCCGGGACTAGTGGACCGGGAGCTGTTTTTT. This codes for CASSINPGLVDRELFF.

The J gene is TRBJ1-3, the V gene TRBV5-1; 8 positions match TRBD1. From germline, CDR1 is SGHRS and CDR2 YFSETQ. CDR3 size: 14 residues. The V segment lost 3 bases and the J segment 4 bases; nucleotides outside the gene matches: 3. The CDR3 here is CASSSTGAGNTIYF. As DNA, the CDR3 is TGCGCCAGCAGCTCGACAGGGGCCGGAAACACCATATATTTT.

The chain carries TRBV2 and TRBJ1-5; D is possibly TRBD1 (5 bases). Germline V gene sequence: CDR1 SNHLY, CDR2 FYNNEI. Trimming took off 1 base at V and 7 bases at J, with 17 bases between the two ends. This CDR3 is built from 16 residues. CDR3 residues: CASSEVGSRGGQPQHF. The DNA for the CDR3 is TGTGCCAGCAGTGAAGTGGGCAGCCGGGGGGGGCAGCCCCAGCATTTT.

On this clone itself: An end of the junction does not agree with germline; a read error may underlie this. The genes are TRBV6-5 and TRBJ2-3; perhaps TRBD2 as D (7 bases). CDR3 size: 15 residues. Germline V gene lookup returns CDR1 MNHEY and CDR2 SVGAGI. The CDR3 DNA follows: TGTGCCAGCAGTTACAAGGGGGGGGGTGAGACTTGCATGGATTTT. Amino acids: CASSYKGGGETCMDF.

This sequence joins TRBV25-1 and TRBJ1-1; D might be TRBD1 (6 bases). Trimming took 6 bases from V and 4 from J, leaving 12 bases between them. CDR3 length: 13 residues. The germline V gene has CDR1 MGHDK and CDR2 SYGVNS. The chain's CDR3 is CASSRDIGTEAFF. The CDR3 DNA reads as TGTGCCAGCAGCCGGGACATCGGCACTGAAGCTTTCTTT.

This chain uses TRBV4-3 with TRBJ2-1; maybe TRBD1 (6 bases). CDR3 length: 12 residues. Germline loops: CDR1 LGHNA, CDR2 YSLEER. V lost 0 bases and J lost 12, with 9 bases in between. The CDR3 DNA follows: TGCGCCAGCAGCCAAGAGTCAGGGGTGCAGTTCTTC. Translation gives CASSQESGVQFF.

The chain combines TRBV11-2 with TRBJ1-3; TRBD1 aligns across 9 bases. In germline, CDR1 is SGHAT, CDR2 FQNNGV. V lost 2 bases, J lost 4 bases, and 6 bases stayed unmatched. This CDR3 spans 16 amino acids. For the CDR3, the DNA is TGTGCCAGCAGCTTATGGACAGGGGTCGACGGAAACACCATATATTTT. Encoded protein: CASSLWTGVDGNTIYF.

The chain joins TRBV6-2 or TRBV6-3 to TRBJ1-5; no definite D call. The V gene lost 7 bases and the J gene lost 0 bases, with 19 bases spanning the gap. This CDR3 is built from 17 residues. Germline loops: CDR1 MNHEY, CDR2 SVGEGT. CDR3 loop: CASTPVQMAYSNQPQHF. CDR3 nucleotide sequence: TGTGCCAGCACCCCAGTTCAAATGGCATATAGCAATCAGCCCCAGCATTTT.